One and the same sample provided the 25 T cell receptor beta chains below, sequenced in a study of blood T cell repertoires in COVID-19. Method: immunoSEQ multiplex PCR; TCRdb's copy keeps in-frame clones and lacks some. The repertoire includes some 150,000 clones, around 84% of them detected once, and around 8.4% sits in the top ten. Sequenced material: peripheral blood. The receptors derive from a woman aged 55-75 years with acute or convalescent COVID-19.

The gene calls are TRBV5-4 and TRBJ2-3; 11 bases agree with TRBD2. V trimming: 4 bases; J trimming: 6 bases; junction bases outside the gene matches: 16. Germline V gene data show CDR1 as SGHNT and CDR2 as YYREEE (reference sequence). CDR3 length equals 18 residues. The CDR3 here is CASSPKLGSGGAQDTQYF. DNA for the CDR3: TGTGCCAGCAGCCCGAAATTGGGTAGCGGGGGGGCACAGGATACGCAGTATTTT.

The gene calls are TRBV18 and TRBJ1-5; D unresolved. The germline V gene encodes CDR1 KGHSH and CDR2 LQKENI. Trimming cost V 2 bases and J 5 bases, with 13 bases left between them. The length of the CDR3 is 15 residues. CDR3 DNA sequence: TGTGCCAGCTCACCATTGGCCGGGGTGGATCAGCCCCAGCATTTT. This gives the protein CASSPLAGVDQPQHF.

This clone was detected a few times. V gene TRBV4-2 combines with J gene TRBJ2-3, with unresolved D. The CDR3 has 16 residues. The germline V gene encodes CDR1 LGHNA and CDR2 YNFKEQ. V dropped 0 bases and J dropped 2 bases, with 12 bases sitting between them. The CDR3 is CASSQDFRQDTDTQYF. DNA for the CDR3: TGTGCCAGCAGCCAAGATTTTCGGCAGGACACAGATACGCAGTATTTT.

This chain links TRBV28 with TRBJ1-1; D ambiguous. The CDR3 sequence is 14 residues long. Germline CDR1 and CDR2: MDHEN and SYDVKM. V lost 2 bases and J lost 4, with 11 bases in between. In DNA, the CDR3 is TGTGCCAGCAGTTTAAATGCGATGAGCACTGAAGCTTTCTTT. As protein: CASSLNAMSTEAFF.

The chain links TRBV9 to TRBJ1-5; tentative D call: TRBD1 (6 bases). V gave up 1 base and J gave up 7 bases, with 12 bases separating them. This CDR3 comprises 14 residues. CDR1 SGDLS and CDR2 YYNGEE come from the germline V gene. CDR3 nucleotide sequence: TGTGCCAGCAGCGTATCAGGGGACGGGCAGCCCCAGCATTTT. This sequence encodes CASSVSGDGQPQHF.

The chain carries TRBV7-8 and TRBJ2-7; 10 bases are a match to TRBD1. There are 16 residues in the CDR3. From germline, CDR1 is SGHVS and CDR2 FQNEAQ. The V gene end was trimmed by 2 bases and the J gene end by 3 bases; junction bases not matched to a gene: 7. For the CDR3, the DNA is TGTGCCAGCAGCTTAAAGGCGGGACAGGGGCACTACGAGCAGTACTTC. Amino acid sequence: CASSLKAGQGHYEQYF.

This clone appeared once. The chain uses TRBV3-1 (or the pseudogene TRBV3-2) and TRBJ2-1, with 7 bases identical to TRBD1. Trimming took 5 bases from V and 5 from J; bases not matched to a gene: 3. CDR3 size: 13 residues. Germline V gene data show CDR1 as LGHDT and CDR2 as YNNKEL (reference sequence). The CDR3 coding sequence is TGTGCCAGCAGCTGGGACAGAAACAATGAGCAGTTCTTC. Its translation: CASSWDRNNEQFF.

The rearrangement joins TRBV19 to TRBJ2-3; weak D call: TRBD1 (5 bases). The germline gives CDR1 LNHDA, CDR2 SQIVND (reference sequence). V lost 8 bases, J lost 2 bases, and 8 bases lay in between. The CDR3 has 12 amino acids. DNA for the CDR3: TGTGCCAGTGGGGCGGCCACAGATACGCAGTATTTT. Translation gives CASGAATDTQYF.

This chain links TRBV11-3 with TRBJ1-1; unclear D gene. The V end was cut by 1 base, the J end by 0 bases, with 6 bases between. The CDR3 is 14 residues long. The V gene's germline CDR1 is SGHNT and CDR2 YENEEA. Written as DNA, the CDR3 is TGTGCCAGCAGCTTAGGGAGGGTGAACACTGAAGCTTTCTTT. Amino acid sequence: CASSLGRVNTEAFF.

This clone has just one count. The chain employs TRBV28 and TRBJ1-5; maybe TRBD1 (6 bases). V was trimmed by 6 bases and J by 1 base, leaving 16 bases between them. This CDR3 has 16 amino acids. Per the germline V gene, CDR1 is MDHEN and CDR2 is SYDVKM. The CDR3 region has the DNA TGTGCCAGCAGCTCCCCCTATGACAGGAGCAATCAGCCCCAGCATTTT. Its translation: CASSSPYDRSNQPQHF.

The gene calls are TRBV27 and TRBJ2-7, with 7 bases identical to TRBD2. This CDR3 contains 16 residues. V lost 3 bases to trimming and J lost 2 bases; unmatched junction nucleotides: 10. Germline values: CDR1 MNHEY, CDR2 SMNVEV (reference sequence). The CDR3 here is CASSFLAVGVPYEQYF. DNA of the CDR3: TGTGCCAGCAGTTTTCTAGCGGTTGGGGTTCCCTACGAGCAGTACTTC.

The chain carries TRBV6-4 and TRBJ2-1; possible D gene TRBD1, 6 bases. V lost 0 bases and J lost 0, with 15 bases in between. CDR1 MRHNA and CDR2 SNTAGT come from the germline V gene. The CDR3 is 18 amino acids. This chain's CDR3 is CASSDSRLDSNSYNEQFF. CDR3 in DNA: TGTGCCAGCAGTGACTCGCGTTTGGACAGTAACTCCTACAATGAGCAGTTCTTC.

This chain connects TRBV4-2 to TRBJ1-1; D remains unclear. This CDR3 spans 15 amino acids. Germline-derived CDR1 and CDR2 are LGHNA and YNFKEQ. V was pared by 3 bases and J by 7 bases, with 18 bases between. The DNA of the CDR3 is TGTGCCAGCAGCCATTCTCGTCAGGCCGGGAGTGAAGCTTTCTTT. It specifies CASSHSRQAGSEAFF.

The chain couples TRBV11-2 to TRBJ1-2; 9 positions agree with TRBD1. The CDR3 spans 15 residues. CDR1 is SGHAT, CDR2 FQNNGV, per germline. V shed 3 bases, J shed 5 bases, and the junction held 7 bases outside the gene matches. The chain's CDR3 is CASSFAGTGIYGYTF. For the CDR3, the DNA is TGTGCCAGCAGCTTTGCAGGGACAGGGATTTATGGCTACACCTTC.

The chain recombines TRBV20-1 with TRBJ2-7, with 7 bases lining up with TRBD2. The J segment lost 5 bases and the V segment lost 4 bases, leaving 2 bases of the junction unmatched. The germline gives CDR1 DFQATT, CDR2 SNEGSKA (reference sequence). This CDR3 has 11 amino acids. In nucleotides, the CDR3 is TGCAGTGCTAATAGCGGGCACGAGCAGTACTTC. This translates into CSANSGHEQYF.

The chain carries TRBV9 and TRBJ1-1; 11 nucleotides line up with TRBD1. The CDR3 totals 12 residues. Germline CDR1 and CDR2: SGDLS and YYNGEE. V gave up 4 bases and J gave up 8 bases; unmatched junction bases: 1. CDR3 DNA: TGTGCCAGCAGCAGGGACAGGGGGGAAGCTTTCTTT. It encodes CASSRDRGEAFF.

The CDR3 reads CASSRPGLGEETQYF. The CDR3 DNA sequence: TGTGCCAGTAGTAGGCCAGGCCTCGGCGAAGAGACCCAGTACTTC. V and J are TRBV19 and TRBJ2-5; D call uncertain. With 4 bases removed from V and 3 bases from J, the gap between germline ends came to 15 bases. Per the germline V gene, CDR1 is LNHDA and CDR2 is SQIVND (reference sequence). The CDR3 contains 15 residues.

CDR3 sequence reads: CASNLAGTYTEAFF. Written as DNA, the CDR3 is TGTGCCAGTAATTTAGCAGGGACTTACACTGAAGCTTTCTTT. This chain connects TRBV19 to TRBJ1-1; D perhaps matches TRBD1 (5 bases). V was pared by 7 bases and J by 3 bases, with 15 bases between. The length of the CDR3 is 14 residues. Germline values: CDR1 LNHDA, CDR2 SQIVND (reference sequence).

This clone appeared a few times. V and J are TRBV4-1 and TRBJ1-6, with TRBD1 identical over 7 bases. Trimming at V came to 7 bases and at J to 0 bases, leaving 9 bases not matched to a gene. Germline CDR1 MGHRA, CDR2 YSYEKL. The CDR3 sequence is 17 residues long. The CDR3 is CASTDSQGSSYNSPLHF. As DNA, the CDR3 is TGCGCCAGCACTGACTCACAGGGGAGCTCCTATAATTCACCCCTCCACTTT.

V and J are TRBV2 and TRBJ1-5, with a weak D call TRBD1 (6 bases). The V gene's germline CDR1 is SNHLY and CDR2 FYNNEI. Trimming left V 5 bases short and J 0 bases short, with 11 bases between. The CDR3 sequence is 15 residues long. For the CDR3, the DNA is TGTGCCAGCAGTTCACAGGGCCCTAGCAATCAGCCCCAGCATTTT. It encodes CASSSQGPSNQPQHF. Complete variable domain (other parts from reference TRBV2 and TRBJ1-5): EPEVTQTPSHQVTQMGQEVILRCVPISNHLYFYWYRQILGQKVEFLVSFYNNEISEKSEIFDDQFSVERPDGSNFTLKIRSTKLEDSAMYFCASSSQGPSNQPQHFGDGTRLSIL.

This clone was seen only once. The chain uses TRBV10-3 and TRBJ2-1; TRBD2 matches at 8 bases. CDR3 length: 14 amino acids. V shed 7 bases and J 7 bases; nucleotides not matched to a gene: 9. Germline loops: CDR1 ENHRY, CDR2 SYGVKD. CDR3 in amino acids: CAINGGGTGNEQFF. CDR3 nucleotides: TGTGCCATCAACGGCGGGGGGACGGGTAATGAGCAGTTCTTC.

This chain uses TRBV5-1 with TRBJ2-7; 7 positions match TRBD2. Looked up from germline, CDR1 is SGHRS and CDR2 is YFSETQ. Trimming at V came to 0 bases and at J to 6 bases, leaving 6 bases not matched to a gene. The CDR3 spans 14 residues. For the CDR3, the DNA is TGCGCCAGCAGCTTGGGACAGCCGGGGGGCGAGCAGTACTTC. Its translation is CASSLGQPGGEQYF.

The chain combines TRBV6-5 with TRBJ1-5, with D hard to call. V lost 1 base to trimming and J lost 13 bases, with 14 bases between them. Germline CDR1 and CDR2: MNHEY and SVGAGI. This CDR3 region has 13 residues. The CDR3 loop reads CASSYLGSTAQHF. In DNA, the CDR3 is TGTGCCAGCAGTTACTTAGGGAGCACAGCTCAGCATTTT.

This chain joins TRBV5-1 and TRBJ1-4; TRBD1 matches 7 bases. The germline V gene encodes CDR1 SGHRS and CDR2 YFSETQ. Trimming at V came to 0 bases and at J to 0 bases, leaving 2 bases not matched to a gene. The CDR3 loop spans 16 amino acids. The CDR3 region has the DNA TGCGCCAGCAGCTTGGCCGGGACAGCAACTAATGAAAAACTGTTTTTT. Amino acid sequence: CASSLAGTATNEKLFF. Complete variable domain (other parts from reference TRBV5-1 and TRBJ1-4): KAGVTQTPRYLIKTRGQQVTLSCSPISGHRSVSWYQQTPGQGLQFLFEYFSETQRNKGNFPGRFSGRQFSNSRSEMNVSTLELGDSALYLCASSLAGTATNEKLFFGSGTQLSVL.

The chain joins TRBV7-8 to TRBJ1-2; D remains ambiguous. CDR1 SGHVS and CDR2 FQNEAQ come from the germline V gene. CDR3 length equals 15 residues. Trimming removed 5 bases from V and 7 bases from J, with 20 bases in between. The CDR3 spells CASSHPRRELGGYTF. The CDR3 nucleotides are TGTGCCAGCAGCCACCCGAGGCGGGAGCTGGGTGGCTACACCTTC.